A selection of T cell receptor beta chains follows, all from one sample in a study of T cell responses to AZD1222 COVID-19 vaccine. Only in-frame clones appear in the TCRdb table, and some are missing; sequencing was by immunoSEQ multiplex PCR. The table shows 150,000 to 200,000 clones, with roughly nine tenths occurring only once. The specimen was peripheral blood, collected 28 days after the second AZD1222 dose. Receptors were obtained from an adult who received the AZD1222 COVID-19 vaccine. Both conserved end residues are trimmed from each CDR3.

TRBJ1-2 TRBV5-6 ASSLRIGTARRWGT
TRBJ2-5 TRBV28 ASRDSTFGETQY
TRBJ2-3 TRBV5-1 ASSLDGGGSADTQY
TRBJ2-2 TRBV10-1 ASSESGQNHGELF
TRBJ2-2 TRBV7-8 ASSFLAVTGELF
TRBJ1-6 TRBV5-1 ASRHAYRAENSPLH
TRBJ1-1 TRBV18 ASSPFLGDTEAF
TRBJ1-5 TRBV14 ASSLAGTGTLWSNQPQH
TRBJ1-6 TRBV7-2 ASSLVGRGKNSPLH
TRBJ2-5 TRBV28 ASSSSDSRPGETQY
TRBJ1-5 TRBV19 ASSRGNSNQPQH
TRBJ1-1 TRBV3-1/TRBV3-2 ASSHRSQGYTEAF
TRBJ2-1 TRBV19 ASSPGEGEQF
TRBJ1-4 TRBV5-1 ASSRRQATNEKLF
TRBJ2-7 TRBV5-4 ASSRNTGPSYEQY
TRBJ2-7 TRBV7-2 ASSARGREWGYEQY
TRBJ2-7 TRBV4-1 ASSQDLGRSYYEQY
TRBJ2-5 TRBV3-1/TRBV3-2 ASSLQGAAETQY
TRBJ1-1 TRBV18 ASSPPRQGITEAF
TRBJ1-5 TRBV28 ASSLALGMGNQPQH
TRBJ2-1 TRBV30 AWAGTANEQF
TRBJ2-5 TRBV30 AWIPGGRETQY
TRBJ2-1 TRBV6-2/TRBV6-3 ASSYPSTGLAGLNEQF
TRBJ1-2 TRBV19 ASTPSRTGVGYT
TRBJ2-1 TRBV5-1 ASSSSTGEAISYNEQF
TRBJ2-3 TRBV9 ASSVAHGGPDTQY
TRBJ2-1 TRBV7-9 ASSLGLGDRGDEQF
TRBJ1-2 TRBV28 ASSFGRGPFYGYT
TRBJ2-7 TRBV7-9 ASSLSAPSAEQY
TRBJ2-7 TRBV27 ASSETGGPSYEQY
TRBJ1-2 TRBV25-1 ASSGPGQGVYGYT
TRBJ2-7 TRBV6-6 ASSYSFPAGYEQY
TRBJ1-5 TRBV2 ASSISGTGGQPQH
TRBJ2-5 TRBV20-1 SASRSAGGPETQY
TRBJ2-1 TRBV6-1 ASSDRGLYNEQF
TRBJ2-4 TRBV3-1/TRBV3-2 ASSQVRTGGAVKNIQY
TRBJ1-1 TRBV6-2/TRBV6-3 ASSLLGGTEAF
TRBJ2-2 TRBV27 ASSLSGPDTGELF
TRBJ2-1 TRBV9 ASSEGGEYNEQF
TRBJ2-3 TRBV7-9 ASSSGLAGQRGSDTQY
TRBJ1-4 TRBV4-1 ASSQAQGRSGEKLF
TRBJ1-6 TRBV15 ATSREARGSPLH
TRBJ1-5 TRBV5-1 ASSLDQGSQPQH
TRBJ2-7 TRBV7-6 ASSFSTSSEQY
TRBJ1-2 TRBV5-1 ASSLNGAQGRGYT
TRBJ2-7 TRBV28 ASSFPTSFPFYEQY
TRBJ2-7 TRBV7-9 ASSQKGHPYEQY
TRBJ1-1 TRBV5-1 ASSPGQGAPGNTEAF
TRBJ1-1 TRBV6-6 ASSYHRTLGTEAF
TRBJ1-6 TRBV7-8 ASSSGTPLH
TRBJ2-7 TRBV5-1 ASSVTGGQTYEQY
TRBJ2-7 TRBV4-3 ASSQEGTGISYEQY
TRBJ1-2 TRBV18 ASSPPGTGRYGYT
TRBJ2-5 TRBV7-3 ASSLKWGNSGQETQY
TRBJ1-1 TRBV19 ASKRHLNTEAF
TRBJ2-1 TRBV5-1 ASRETEYNEQF
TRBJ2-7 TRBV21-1 ASSKRMAYEQY